This entry is about one TCR beta chain. The specificity of this receptor is unknown. Per-base quality was not reported, and no clone a single base away is much larger than it. These data are taken from a study of cytomegalovirus exposure and HLA in healthy donors (dated by TCRdb to about 2017). Background on the whole study: A later analysis indicated that the 110 or so validation repertoires were generated on the platform also employed for the 700 or so repertoires of the first cohort. The study was designed to test whether signatures of past pathogen exposure could be identified by cataloging public T cell receptors. Besides the first cohort of 500 to 700 subjects, a separate validation cohort made up of 120 or so different subjects was used. High-throughput TCR immunosequencing, statistical association of individual TCRs with disease status, and machine learning were combined to predict cytomegalovirus infection status. Points the paper makes about the study in general: According to the authors, the approach could potentially be generalized to other disease states and immunological phenotypes. In a later analysis, TCRs clustered in the first cohort were found to also tend to co-occur in the approximately 120 validation repertoires, with about 93% of cluster scores above 0. The validation cohort had no HLA typing available for a later analysis, so co-occurrence within that cohort was assessed over all 120 or so repertoires. The classifier was reported to diagnose cytomegalovirus status with high specificity and sensitivity in both the original cohort and the validation cohort. In vitro tests confirmed that three of the cytomegalovirus-associated TCR beta chains recognize cytomegalovirus antigens. Most TCR sequences were seen in very few donors, while some public TCRs were found in many individuals. In the study, approximately 150 TCR beta chains were listed as associated with cytomegalovirus.

The library relied on the immunoSEQ multiplex PCR assay. Under the source paper's analysis protocol: To diagnose cytomegalovirus status from the catalog of TCR beta chain sequences, a statistical classification framework was built. Imported from immuneACCESS, the table was reduced by TCRdb to in-frame sequences with V and J called. These copies leave out some clones; in studies compared against another copy, an unresolved V gene accounts for under half, and the cause of the remainder is not known. From that table come the V and J calls and clone size; the DNA was used to work out D and trimming. This sample lists some 70,000 clones; roughly 80% were detected once. In total, the top ten clones hold approximately 3% of the sample. Separate from the roughly 630-subject first cohort, the validation cohort of over 90 subjects was the group to which the donors belonged. V is clipped by 7 bases and J by 3 bases, and the sequence between their germline boundaries is 12 bases long. CDR1 and CDR2 were assigned from the germline V gene as LGHNT and FRNRAP. The CDR3, cysteine through phenylalanine, is 13 amino acids long. The retained sequence is limited to the CDR3, 39 bases, with the frame set at the first base.

The receptor comes from a man in his thirties or forties in good health and CMV-seronegative. Sequenced input: PBMCs. The rearranged segments are TRBV12-5 and TRBJ2-5; TRBD2 is a possible D gene, resting on 5 matching bases. The sequence in DNA is TGTGCTAGTGCGTGGAGGACGGAAGAGACCCAGTACTTC. Its protein product is CASAWRTEETQYF.